The clone carrying this T cell receptor (beta chain) occurred a few times. The CDR3 length is 14 residues. CDR1 and CDR2 from the germline V gene are MNHEY and SVGAGI. Trimming took 5 bases from V and 7 from J; bases not matched to a gene: 7. Only in-frame clones appear in the TCRdb table, and some are missing; sequencing was by immunoSEQ multiplex PCR. The top ten hold approximately 18% of the sample, which has some 170,000 clones, around 80% seen once. The data are from a study of blood T cell repertoires in COVID-19. Across the study: The cDNA or gDNA used as material had been derived from T cells, B-cell-depleted T cells, or PBMCs.

Sequencing used peripheral blood. This sequence originates from a woman of 80 years or more with acute or convalescent COVID-19. This chain links TRBV6-5 with TRBJ1-2; the match to TRBD1 covers 10 bases. The CDR3 region has the DNA TGTGCCAGCAGTCGGGACAGGGGAGTAGGTGGCTACACCTTC. Protein: CASSRDRGVGGYTF.